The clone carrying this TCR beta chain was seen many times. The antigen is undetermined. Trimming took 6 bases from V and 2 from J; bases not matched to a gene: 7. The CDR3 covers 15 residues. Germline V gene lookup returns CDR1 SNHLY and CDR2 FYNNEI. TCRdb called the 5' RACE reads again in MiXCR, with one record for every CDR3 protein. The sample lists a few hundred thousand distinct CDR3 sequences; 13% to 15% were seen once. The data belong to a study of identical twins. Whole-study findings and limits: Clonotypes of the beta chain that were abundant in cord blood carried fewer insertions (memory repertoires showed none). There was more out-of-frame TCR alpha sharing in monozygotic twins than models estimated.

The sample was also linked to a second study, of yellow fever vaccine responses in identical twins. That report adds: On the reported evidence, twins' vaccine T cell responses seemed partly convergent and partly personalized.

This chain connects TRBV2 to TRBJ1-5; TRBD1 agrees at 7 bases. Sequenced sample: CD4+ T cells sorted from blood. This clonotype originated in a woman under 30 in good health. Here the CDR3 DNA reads TGTGCCAGCAGAGGGGGGACAGTGGGCAATCAGCCCCAGCATTTT. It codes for CASRGGTVGNQPQHF.